The 8 T cell receptor beta chains reported below all come from one sample, sequenced in a study of blood T cell repertoires in COVID-19. Assay used: immunoSEQ multiplex PCR; TCRdb lists only in-frame clones, some missing. Of some 230,000 clones listed, 80% to 90% are singletons. Sequenced sample: peripheral blood. The source of these receptors is a man aged 50 to 59 who had recovered from COVID-19.

This chain joins TRBV15 and TRBJ1-2; TRBD1 is a possible D gene (5 bases). CDR1 and CDR2 (germline): LNHNV, YYDKDF (reference sequence). The CDR3 runs 14 residues. V shed 1 base and J shed 4 bases, with 10 bases lying between them. The CDR3 region has the DNA TGTGCCACCAGCAGAGTAGTTACAGGCTATGGCTACACCTTC. This codes for CATSRVVTGYGYTF.

Regarding this clone: The sample contains more than one DNA sequence encoding this CDR3. The genes are TRBV3-1 (or the pseudogene TRBV3-2) and TRBJ1-2; a possible D gene is TRBD1 (6 bases). CDR3 length equals 13 residues. V lost 0 bases and J 8 bases, leaving 10 bases between the germline ends. Germline V gene sequence: CDR1 LGHDT, CDR2 YNNKEL (reference sequence). The CDR3 reads CASSQEQGGGYTF. CDR3 in DNA: TGTGCCAGCAGCCAAGAACAGGGTGGAGGCTACACCTTC.

CDR3 residues: CASSSRESYEQYF. The CDR3 coding sequence is TGTGCCAGCAGCAGCCGAGAGTCCTACGAGCAGTACTTC. J is TRBJ2-7 and V is TRBV7-9; D not resolved. The V end lost 5 bases, the J end lost 1 base, and 9 bases lay between the germline ends. The CDR3 contains 13 residues. CDR1 is SEHNR, CDR2 FQNEAQ, per germline (reference sequence).

This clone appeared once. The chain combines TRBV28 with TRBJ2-7, with 10 nucleotides matching TRBD1. CDR1 is MDHEN and CDR2 is SYDVKM in the germline V gene. Trimming at V came to 5 bases and at J to 6 bases, leaving 7 bases not matched to a gene. The CDR3 runs to 14 residues. CDR3 sequence: CASSHGTGVREQYF. The CDR3 bases are TGTGCCAGCAGTCACGGGACAGGGGTACGCGAGCAGTACTTC. The full variable domain, with the rest looked up from reference TRBV28 and TRBJ2-7, is DVKVTQSSRYLVKRTGEKVFLECVQDMDHENMFWYRQDPGLGLRLIYFSYDVKMKEKGDIPEGYSVSREKKERFSLILESASTNQTSMYLCASSHGTGVREQYFGPGTRLTVT.

In DNA, the CDR3 is TGTGCCAGCTCACCACCGGAGCGGGGCATTAACAATGAGCAGTTCTTC. Its protein product is CASSPPERGINNEQFF. The V and J genes are TRBV18 and TRBJ2-1, with TRBD2 matching over 7 bases. Trimming at V came to 0 bases and at J to 5 bases, leaving 7 bases not matched to a gene. The germline gives CDR1 KGHSH, CDR2 LQKENI. The CDR3 is 16 residues long.

This clone was picked up a small number of times. The chain couples TRBV7-9 to TRBJ2-7; the D gene is possibly TRBD1 (6 bases). Germline CDR1 is SEHNR and CDR2 is FQNEAQ (reference sequence). Trimming left V 6 bases short and J 4 bases short, with 13 bases between. The CDR3 is made up of 13 amino acids. The CDR3 loop is CASRPRDTYEQYF. CDR3 DNA: TGTGCCAGCAGACCCCGGGACACATACGAGCAGTACTTC.

The chain combines TRBV19 with TRBJ2-1; D is uncertain. Trimming took off 3 bases at V and 5 bases at J, with 14 bases between the two ends. The V gene's germline CDR1 is LNHDA and CDR2 SQIVND (reference sequence). The CDR3 extends over 15 amino acids. Here the CDR3 DNA reads TGTGCCAGTAGTATTCAAGACACCCGAGACAATGAGCAGTTCTTC. As protein: CASSIQDTRDNEQFF.

The chain has TRBV19 and TRBJ1-5, with D perhaps TRBD1 (5 bases). Germline-derived CDR1 and CDR2 are LNHDA and SQIVND (reference sequence). V was pared by 5 bases and J by 4 bases, with 9 bases between. The CDR3 runs 13 residues. This CDR3 is CASSPQGNQPQHF. The CDR3 DNA follows: TGTGCCAGTAGTCCTCAGGGTAATCAGCCCCAGCATTTT.